The sequence of this T cell receptor (beta chain) was determined in a study of blood T cell repertoires in COVID-19. Background on the study: Some COVID-19 samples were acute and others convalescent; all came from the United States, Italy and Spain. T cells, B-cell-depleted T cells, or PBMCs provided the cDNA or gDNA that served as material.

This clone was observed once. Original analysis: Counts of nucleated cells, estimated from reference gene primer amplification, were obtained. Only in-frame clones appear in the TCRdb table, and some are missing; sequencing was by immunoSEQ multiplex PCR. V and J calls and clone size come straight from that table; D and trimming were deduced from the DNA. The table records 9,900 or so clones, around 90% of them present only once. Germline V gene lookup returns CDR1 KGHDR and CDR2 SFDVKD. This CDR3 is built from 14 residues. Trimming removed 2 bases from V and 8 bases from J; junction bases left unmatched: 7.

Sequences were obtained from peripheral blood. The chain joins TRBV24-1 to TRBJ1-2, with TRBD1 matching 7 bases. The source is a human donor in a cohort sampled during active COVID-19. The CDR3 DNA reads TGTGCCACCAGTGATTCTACAGGGGCGCGGGGCTACACCTTC. Its protein is CATSDSTGARGYTF.